The 9 T cell receptor beta chains reported below all come from one sample, sequenced in a study of blood T cell repertoires in COVID-19. This table comes from immunoSEQ multiplex PCR, and its TCRdb copy is limited to in-frame clones, with some not included. The data show 100,000 to 150,000 clones, with 84% seen just once and 2% to 3% held by the top ten. Sample: PBMCs or T cells enriched from blood (not recorded which). The source is a man aged 40-55 years with acute COVID-19.

The J gene is TRBJ2-1, the V gene TRBV15; tentative D call: TRBD2 (6 bases). Trimming stripped 0 bases from V and 1 base from J, with 10 bases between. The CDR3 covers 16 residues. The germline V gene has CDR1 LNHNV and CDR2 YYDKDF (reference sequence). The CDR3: CATSRDIAASYNEQFF. In DNA form, the CDR3 reads TGTGCCACCAGCAGAGATATAGCGGCTTCCTACAATGAGCAGTTCTTC.

This clone showed up just once. The V call is TRBV5-1, the J call TRBJ2-5; D remains ambiguous. CDR1 is SGHRS and CDR2 is YFSETQ in the germline V gene. This CDR3 region has 14 residues. Trimming removed 1 base from V and 1 base from J, with 8 bases in between. The CDR3 here is CASSLQQFQETQYF. In nucleotides, the CDR3 is TGCGCCAGCAGCTTGCAACAGTTCCAAGAGACCCAGTACTTC. The full variable domain, rest sourced from reference TRBV5-1 and TRBJ2-5, is KAGVTQTPRYLIKTRGQQVTLSCSPISGHRSVSWYQQTPGQGLQFLFEYFSETQRNKGNFPGRFSGRQFSNSRSEMNVSTLELGDSALYLCASSLQQFQETQYFGPGTRLLVL.

The genes are TRBV11-3 and TRBJ2-1; D is unclear. The ends were cut back, 4 bases at V and 0 bases at J, with 10 bases in the middle. The CDR3 has 15 amino acids. CDR1 and CDR2 (germline): SGHNT, YENEEA. The CDR3 DNA sequence: TGTGCCAGCAGCTATTCGGAGAGCTCCTACAATGAGCAGTTCTTC. Translated, it gives CASSYSESSYNEQFF.

The chain has TRBV7-8 and TRBJ2-2; tentative D call: TRBD2 (6 bases). The CDR3 extends over 17 amino acids. V was shortened by 1 base and J by 2 bases, with 14 bases between the two germline ends. Per germline, CDR1 SGHVS and CDR2 FQNEAQ. The DNA for the CDR3 is TGTGCCAGCAGCTTAGAACGTACGGGGACTAACACCGGGGAGCTGTTTTTT. Residues: CASSLERTGTNTGELFF.

The chain employs TRBV5-1 and TRBJ2-5; TRBD2 is a possible D gene (7 bases). The germline V gene has CDR1 SGHRS and CDR2 YFSETQ. The CDR3 extends over 15 amino acids. V shed 2 bases and J shed 0 bases, with 11 bases lying between them. The CDR3 reads CASSFTGGHQETQYF. The CDR3 DNA is TGCGCCAGCAGCTTCACGGGGGGCCACCAAGAGACCCAGTACTTC.

This clone was counted a single time. The chain employs TRBV28 and TRBJ2-1; the match to TRBD2 covers 11 bases. Unmatched junction bases numbered 6, after V lost 1 base and J lost 7 bases. Germline lookup yields CDR1 MDHEN and CDR2 SYDVKM. This CDR3 has 16 residues. The CDR3 DNA reads as TGTGCCAGCAGTTTATTAGGGACTAGCGGTAGAAATGAGCAGTTCTTC. This codes for CASSLLGTSGRNEQFF.

The J gene is TRBJ2-7, the V gene TRBV2, with D possibly matching TRBD2 (6 bases). The CDR3 runs 14 residues. V was clipped by 5 bases and J by 9 bases, with 20 bases between them. Germline-derived CDR1 and CDR2 are SNHLY and FYNNEI. This CDR3 reads CASSITRDSPPQYF. CDR3 coding DNA: TGTGCCAGCAGTATAACTCGGGACTCCCCCCCGCAGTACTTC.

This clone ranks as medium-sized. The gene calls are TRBV15 and TRBJ2-5; TRBD1 aligns across 8 bases. The CDR3 is made up of 15 amino acids. Germline V CDR1 and CDR2: LNHNV, YYDKDF (reference sequence). The J segment lost 5 bases and the V segment lost 3 bases, leaving 8 bases of the junction unmatched. The DNA for the CDR3 is TGTGCCACCAGCAGGTGGACAGGGAAGGGCGAGACCCAGTACTTC. It translates to CATSRWTGKGETQYF.

The chain joins TRBV7-9 to TRBJ2-3, with 9 positions matching TRBD2. The germline gives CDR1 SEHNR, CDR2 FQNEAQ (reference sequence). This CDR3 contains 15 residues. V was pared by 1 base and J by 4 bases, with 3 bases of the junction left unmatched. CDR3 residues: CASSLVAGDADTQYF. CDR3 DNA: TGTGCCAGCAGCTTAGTAGCGGGAGACGCAGATACGCAGTATTTT.